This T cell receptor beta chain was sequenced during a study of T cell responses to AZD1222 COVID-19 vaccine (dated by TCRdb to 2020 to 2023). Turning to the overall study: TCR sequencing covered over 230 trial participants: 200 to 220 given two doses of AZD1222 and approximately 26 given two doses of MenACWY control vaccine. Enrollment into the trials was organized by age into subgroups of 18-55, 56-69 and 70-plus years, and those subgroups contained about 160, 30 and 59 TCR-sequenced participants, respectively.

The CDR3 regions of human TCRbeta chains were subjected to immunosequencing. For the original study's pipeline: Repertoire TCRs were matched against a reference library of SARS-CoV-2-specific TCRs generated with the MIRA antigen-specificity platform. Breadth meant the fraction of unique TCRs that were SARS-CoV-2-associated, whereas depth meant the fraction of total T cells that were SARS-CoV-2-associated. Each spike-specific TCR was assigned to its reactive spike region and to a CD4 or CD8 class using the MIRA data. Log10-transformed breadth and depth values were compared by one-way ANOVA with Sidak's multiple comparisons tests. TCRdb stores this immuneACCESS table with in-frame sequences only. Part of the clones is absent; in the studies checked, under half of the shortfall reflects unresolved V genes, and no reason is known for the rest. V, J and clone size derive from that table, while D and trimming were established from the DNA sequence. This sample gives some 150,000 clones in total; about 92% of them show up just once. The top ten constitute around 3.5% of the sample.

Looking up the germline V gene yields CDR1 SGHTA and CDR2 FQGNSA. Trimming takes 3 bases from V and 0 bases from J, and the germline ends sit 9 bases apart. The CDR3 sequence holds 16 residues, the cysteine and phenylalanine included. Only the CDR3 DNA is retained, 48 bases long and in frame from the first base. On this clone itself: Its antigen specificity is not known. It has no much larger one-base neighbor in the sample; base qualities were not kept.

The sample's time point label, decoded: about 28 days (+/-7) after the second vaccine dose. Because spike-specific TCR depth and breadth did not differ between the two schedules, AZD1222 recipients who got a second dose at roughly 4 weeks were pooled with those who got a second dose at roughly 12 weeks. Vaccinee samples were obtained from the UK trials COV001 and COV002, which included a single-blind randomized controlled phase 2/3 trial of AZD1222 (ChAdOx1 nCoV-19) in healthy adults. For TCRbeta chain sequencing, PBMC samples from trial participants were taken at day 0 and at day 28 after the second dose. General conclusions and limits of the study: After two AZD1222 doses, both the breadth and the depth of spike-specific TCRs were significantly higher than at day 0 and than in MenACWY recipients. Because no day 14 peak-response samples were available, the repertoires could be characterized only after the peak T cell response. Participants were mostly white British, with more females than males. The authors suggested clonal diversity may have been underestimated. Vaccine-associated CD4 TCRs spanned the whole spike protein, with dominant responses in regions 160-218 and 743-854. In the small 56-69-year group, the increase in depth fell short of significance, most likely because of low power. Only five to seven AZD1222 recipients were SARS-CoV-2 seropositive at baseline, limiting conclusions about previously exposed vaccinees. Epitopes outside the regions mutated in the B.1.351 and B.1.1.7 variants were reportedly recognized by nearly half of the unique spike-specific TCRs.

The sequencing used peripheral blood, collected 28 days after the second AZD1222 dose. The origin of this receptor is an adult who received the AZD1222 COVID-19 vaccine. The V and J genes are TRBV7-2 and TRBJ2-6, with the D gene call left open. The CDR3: CASSFGAGSGANVLTF. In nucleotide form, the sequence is TGTGCCAGCAGCTTCGGAGCAGGCTCTGGGGCCAACGTCCTGACTTTC.